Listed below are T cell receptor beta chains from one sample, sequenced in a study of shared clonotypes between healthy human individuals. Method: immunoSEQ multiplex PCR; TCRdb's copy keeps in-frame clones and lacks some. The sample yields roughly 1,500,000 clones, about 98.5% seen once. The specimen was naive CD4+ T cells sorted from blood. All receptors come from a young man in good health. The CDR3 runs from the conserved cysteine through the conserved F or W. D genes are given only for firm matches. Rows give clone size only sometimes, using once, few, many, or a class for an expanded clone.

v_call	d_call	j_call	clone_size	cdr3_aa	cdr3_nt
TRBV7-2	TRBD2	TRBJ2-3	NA	CASSLQTSGTDTQYF	TGTGCCAGCAGCTTACAGACTAGCGGCACAGATACGCAGTATTTT
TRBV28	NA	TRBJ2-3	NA	CASSESGPSTDTQYF	TGTGCCAGCAGCGAGAGCGGACCTAGCACAGATACGCAGTATTTT
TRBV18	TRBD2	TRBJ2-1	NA	CASSPPRLAGDNEQFF	TGTGCCAGCTCACCACCGAGACTAGCGGGAGACAATGAGCAGTTCTTC
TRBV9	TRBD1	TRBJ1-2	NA	CASSVVRDRGPPGDYGYTF	TGTGCCAGCAGCGTAGTACGAGACAGGGGTCCACCGGGCGACTATGGCTACACCTTC
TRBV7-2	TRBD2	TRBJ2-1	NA	CASSFNGRAVDEQFF	TGTGCCAGCAGCTTTAACGGGAGGGCCGTCGATGAGCAGTTCTTC
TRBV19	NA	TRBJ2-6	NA	CASNWRTGANVLTF	TGTGCCAGCAACTGGAGGACTGGGGCCAACGTCCTGACTTTC
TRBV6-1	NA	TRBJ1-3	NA	CASSERSVRASGNTIYF	TGTGCCAGCAGTGAAAGATCTGTACGAGCCTCTGGAAACACCATATATTTT
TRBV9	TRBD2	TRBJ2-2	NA	CASSHTSGSNTGELFF	TGTGCCAGCAGCCATACTAGCGGGTCGAACACCGGGGAGCTGTTTTTT
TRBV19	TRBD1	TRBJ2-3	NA	CASSKKTGGASDTQYF	TGTGCCAGTAGTAAGAAGACAGGGGGCGCTTCAGATACGCAGTATTTT
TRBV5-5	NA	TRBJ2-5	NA	CASSPSSRSQETQYF	TGTGCCAGCAGCCCATCGAGTAGGAGCCAAGAGACCCAGTACTTC
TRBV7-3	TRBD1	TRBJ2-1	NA	CASSRTGGYNEQFF	TGTGCCAGCAGCCGGACAGGGGGATACAATGAGCAGTTCTTC
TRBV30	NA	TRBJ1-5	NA	CAWSKTVNQPQHF	TGTGCCTGGAGTAAGACAGTCAATCAGCCCCAGCATTTT
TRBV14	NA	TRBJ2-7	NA	CASSLTVSSYEQYF	TGTGCCAGCAGCCTCACGGTATCCTCCTACGAGCAGTACTTC
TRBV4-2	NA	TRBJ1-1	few	CASSRTHHSEAFF	TGTGCCAGCAGCCGTACACACCACTCTGAAGCTTTCTTT
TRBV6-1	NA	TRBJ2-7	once	CASSIFYEQYF	TGTGCCAGCAGTATTTTCTACGAGCAGTACTTC
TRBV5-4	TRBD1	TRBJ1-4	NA	CASSPGTGEEKLFF	TGTGCCAGCAGCCCAGGGACAGGAGAAGAAAAACTGTTTTTT
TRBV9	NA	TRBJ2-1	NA	CASSPDSSYNEQFF	TGTGCCAGCAGCCCAGATAGCTCCTACAATGAGCAGTTCTTC
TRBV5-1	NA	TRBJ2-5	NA	CASSSRDGETQYF	TGCGCCAGCAGCAGCAGGGACGGGGAGACCCAGTACTTC
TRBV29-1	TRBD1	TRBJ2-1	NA	CSVRGQGRIGEQFF	TGCAGCGTCCGTGGACAGGGGAGGATCGGTGAGCAGTTCTTC
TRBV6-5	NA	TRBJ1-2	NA	CASSPDGGYGYTF	TGTGCCAGCAGCCCCGACGGGGGCTATGGCTACACCTTC
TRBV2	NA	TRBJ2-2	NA	CASSPRDSGSTGELFF	TGTGCCAGCAGCCCCCGGGATAGCGGAAGCACCGGGGAGCTGTTTTTT
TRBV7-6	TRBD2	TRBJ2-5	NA	CASSLAVAGGGETQYF	TGTGCCAGCAGCTTAGCGGTAGCGGGAGGAGGGGAGACCCAGTACTTC
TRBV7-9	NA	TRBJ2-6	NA	CASSRPVGAGANVLTF	TGTGCCAGCAGCCGCCCCGTGGGGGCTGGGGCCAACGTCCTGACTTTC
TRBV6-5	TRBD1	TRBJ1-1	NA	CATHLDRPQNTEAFF	TGTGCCACCCATTTGGACAGGCCCCAGAACACTGAAGCTTTCTTT
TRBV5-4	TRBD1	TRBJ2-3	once	CASSSMGQGEDTQYF	TGTGCCAGCAGCTCGATGGGACAGGGGGAGGATACGCAGTATTTT
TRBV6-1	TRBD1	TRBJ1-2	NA	CASRTTGIYGYTF	TGTGCCAGCAGAACGACAGGGATCTATGGCTACACCTTC
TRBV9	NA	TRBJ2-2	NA	CASSVGSYTGELFF	TGTGCCAGCAGCGTAGGTAGCTACACCGGGGAGCTGTTTTTT
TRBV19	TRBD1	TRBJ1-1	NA	CASSSDRGNTEAFF	TGTGCCAGTAGTTCGGACAGGGGAAACACTGAAGCTTTCTTT